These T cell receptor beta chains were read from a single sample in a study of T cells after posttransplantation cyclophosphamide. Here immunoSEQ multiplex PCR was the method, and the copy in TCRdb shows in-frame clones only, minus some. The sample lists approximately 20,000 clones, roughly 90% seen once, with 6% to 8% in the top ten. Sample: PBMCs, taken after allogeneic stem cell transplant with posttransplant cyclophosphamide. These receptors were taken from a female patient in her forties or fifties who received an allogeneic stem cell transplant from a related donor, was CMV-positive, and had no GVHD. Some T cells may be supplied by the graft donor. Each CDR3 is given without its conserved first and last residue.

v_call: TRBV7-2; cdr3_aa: ASSSRQGALLRYGYT
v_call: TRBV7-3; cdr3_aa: ASSLKLAGSTDTQY
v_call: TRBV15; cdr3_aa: ATKRDRDSNQPQH
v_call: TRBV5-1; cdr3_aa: ASSSSGTGGTGELF
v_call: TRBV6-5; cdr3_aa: ASSYSHGEAF
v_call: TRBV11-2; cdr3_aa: ASSLTYLEPQH
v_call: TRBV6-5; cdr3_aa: ASSYSGGHTDTQY
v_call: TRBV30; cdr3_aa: AGRRQGYNEQF
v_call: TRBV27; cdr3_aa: ASSLAGAAQPQH
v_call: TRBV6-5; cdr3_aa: ASSTGRPEGYGYT
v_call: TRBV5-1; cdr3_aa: ASSLGGTITDTQY
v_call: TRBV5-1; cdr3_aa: ASSLAQGLNYEQY
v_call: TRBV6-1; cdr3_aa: ASRGQGASNYGYT
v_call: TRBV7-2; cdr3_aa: ASSLRQAPPSYEQY
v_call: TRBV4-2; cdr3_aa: ASSHLPGTRNTEAF
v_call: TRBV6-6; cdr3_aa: ASSYSTSRETQY
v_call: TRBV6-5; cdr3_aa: ASSYPTRGGNTEAF
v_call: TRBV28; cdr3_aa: ASSPGVFFNEQF
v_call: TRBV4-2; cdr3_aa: ASSQVGGTGELF
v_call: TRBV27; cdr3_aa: ASSLSGSSYEQY
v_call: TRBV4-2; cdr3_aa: ASSPGGLAGAYEQY
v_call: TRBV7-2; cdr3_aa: ASSLAGVEKLF
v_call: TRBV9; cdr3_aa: ASSVGLAVNTGELF
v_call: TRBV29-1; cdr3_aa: SVGRQGGYEQY
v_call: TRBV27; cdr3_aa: ASSFGPYNEQF
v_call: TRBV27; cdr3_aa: ASSLRGARSQPQH
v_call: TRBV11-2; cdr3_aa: ASGRQGAYEQY
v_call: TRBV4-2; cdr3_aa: ASSLKNAGEQY
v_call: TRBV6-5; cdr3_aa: ASSYSGDRGGDTQY
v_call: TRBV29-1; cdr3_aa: SVLAQGEQF
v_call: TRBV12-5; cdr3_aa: ASGLQGMTDTQY
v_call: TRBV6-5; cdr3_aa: ASSYGGTSPNIQY
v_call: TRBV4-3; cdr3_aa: ASSIRTGNTEAF
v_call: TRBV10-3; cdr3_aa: AISESRRVSYEQY
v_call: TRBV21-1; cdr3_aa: ASSKKYGTSGPLPYYEQY
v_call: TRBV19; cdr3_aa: ASSNRVGYT
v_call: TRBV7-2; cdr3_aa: ASSPSIGNIQY
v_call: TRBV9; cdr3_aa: ASSVGGSGRLDEQF
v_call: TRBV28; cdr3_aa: ASSLFGATGQDYGYT
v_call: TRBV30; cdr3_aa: AWSARMGPMNTEAF
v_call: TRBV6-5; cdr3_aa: ASSYNARAMNTEAF
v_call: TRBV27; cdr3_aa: ASSLAGLAYEQY